Described below is a single T cell receptor beta chain sequence and its context. Sequencing used immunoSEQ multiplex PCR; TCRdb keeps in-frame clones, though not all of them. Of some 120,000 clones in the sample, about 89% were seen once. These data come from a study of blood T cell repertoires in COVID-19. This CDR3 contains 12 residues. V was pared by 7 bases and J by 4 bases, with 8 bases between. Input material: peripheral blood. The clonotype originates from a man between 35 and 55 years old with acute or convalescent COVID-19. V and J are TRBV12-3 or TRBV12-4 and TRBJ2-1, with D perhaps matching TRBD1 (5 bases). The CDR3 region has the DNA TGTGCCAGCAAAGGGGAATACAATGAGCAGTTCTTC. It yields the protein CASKGEYNEQFF.